This note documents a single TCR beta chain sequence. What it recognizes is unknown. The CDR3 extends over 15 amino acids. Germline V gene lookup returns CDR1 SGHTA and CDR2 FQGNSA. V shed 10 bases and J shed 0 bases, with 16 bases lying between them. The data derive from a study of T cells in localized non-small cell lung cancer. The study's findings and limits: Compared with tumor, uninvolved adjacent lung displayed greater T cell clonality, ranking highest overall.

Repertoires were generated with immunoSEQ multiplex PCR, while TCRdb's copy carries only in-frame clones and drops some. This sample yields tens of thousands of clones, of which roughly nine tenths are seen a single time; under 3% belongs to the top ten. The receptor comes from a female donor older than 55 with stage I lung adenocarcinoma. The rearrangement uses TRBV7-2 and TRBJ2-1; a possible D gene is TRBD2 (5 bases). Sequenced here: peripheral blood, sampled before any cancer treatment. The CDR3, as DNA: TGTGCCACCCAACAAGGCGGGTCCTCCTACAATGAGCAGTTCTTC. It codes for CATQQGGSSYNEQFF.